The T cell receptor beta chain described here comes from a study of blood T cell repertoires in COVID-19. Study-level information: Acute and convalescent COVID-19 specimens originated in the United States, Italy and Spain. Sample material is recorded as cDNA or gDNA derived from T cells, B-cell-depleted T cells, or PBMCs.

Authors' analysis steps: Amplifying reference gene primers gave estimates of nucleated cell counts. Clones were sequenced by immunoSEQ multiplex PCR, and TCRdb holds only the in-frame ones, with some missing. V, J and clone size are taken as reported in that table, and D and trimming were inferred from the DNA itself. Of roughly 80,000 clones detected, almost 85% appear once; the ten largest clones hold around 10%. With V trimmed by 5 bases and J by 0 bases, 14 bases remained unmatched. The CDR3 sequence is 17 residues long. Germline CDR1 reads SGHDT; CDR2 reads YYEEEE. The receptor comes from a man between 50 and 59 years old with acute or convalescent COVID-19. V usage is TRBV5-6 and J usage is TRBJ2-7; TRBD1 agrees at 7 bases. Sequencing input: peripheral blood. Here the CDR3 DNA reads TGTGCCAGCAGGAAAAGGACAGGACGCTCGAACTCCTACGAGCAGTACTTC. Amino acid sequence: CASRKRTGRSNSYEQYF.